One TCR beta chain is described in this entry. The sample is drawn from a study of blood T cell repertoires in COVID-19. Study as a whole: The United States, Italy and Spain provided the acute and convalescent COVID-19 samples. T cells, B-cell-depleted T cells, or PBMCs provided the cDNA or gDNA that served as material.

Followed longitudinally, the Seattle patients had been enrolled during active infection. Original processing notes: How many nucleated cells were present was estimated from reference gene primer amplification. Generated by immunoSEQ multiplex PCR, the TCRdb table keeps only in-frame clones and is missing some. V, J and clone size are taken as reported in that table, and D and trimming were inferred from the DNA itself. This sample carries around 400,000 clones, more than 75% of them seen once, and the ten largest clones take under 3%. Germline CDR1 MNHEY, CDR2 SVGAGI. The CDR3 totals 14 residues. V dropped 6 bases and J dropped 8; count of bases not matched to a gene: 9.

The sample taken for sequencing was peripheral blood. This TCR came from a woman aged 60-75 years with COVID-19, enrolled during active disease. This rearrangement joins TRBV6-5 to TRBJ1-2; 10 nucleotides align to TRBD1. CDR3 amino acids: CASRKGTGVVGYTF. The DNA of the CDR3 is TGTGCCAGCAGAAAAGGGACAGGGGTCGTCGGCTACACCTTC.